These 23 T cell receptor beta chains share one sample of origin, sequenced in a study of OX40 agonist ivuxolimab in advanced cancers. Libraries were prepared by immunoSEQ multiplex PCR; TCRdb keeps only in-frame clonotypes and omits some of them. The repertoire includes roughly 53,000 clones, roughly 84% of them detected once, and around 4.3% sits in the top ten. The sequencing used CD4+ or CD8+ T cells sorted from blood, collected in a trial of the OX40 agonist ivuxolimab. The receptors were sampled from an adult with an advanced solid tumor such as melanoma, head and neck, liver or kidney cancer.

As concerns this clone: The junction differs from germline at one of its ends, possibly a read error. This chain links TRBV28 with TRBJ2-7, with D maybe TRBD2 (6 bases). Germline CDR1 is MDHEN and CDR2 is SYDVKM. The CDR3 has 14 residues. CDR3 sequence reads: CASSLLGQGGGTSF. The CDR3 DNA reads TGTGCCAGCAGTTTATTAGGGCAGGGTGGGGGGACGTCATTC. The full variable domain, rest sourced from reference TRBV28 and TRBJ2-7, is DVKVTQSSRYLVKRTGEKVFLECVQDMDHENMFWYRQDPGLGLRLIYFSYDVKMKEKGDIPEGYSVSREKKERFSLILESASTNQTSMYLCASSLLGQGGGTSFGPGTRLTVT.

The chain uses TRBV19 and TRBJ1-4, with 9 bases lining up with TRBD1. The CDR3 extends over 16 amino acids. The J segment lost 6 bases and the V segment lost 1 base, leaving 6 bases of the junction unmatched. Germline V gene lookup returns CDR1 LNHDA and CDR2 SQIVND (reference sequence). The CDR3 bases are TGTGCCAGTAGTATAGTACCGGGACAGGGAGATGAAAAACTGTTTTTT. As protein: CASSIVPGQGDEKLFF.

The gene calls are TRBV7-9 and TRBJ2-5, with D tentatively TRBD2 (5 bases). V lost 2 bases, J lost 0 bases, and 13 bases lay in between. Germline values: CDR1 SEHNR, CDR2 FQNEAQ (reference sequence). The CDR3 length is 16 residues. The CDR3 nucleotides read TGTGCCAGCAGCTTATTCACTAGTTGGGACCAAGAGACCCAGTACTTC. It specifies CASSLFTSWDQETQYF.

The CDR3, as DNA: TGCAGCGTGGAAAGGACGCGTAATGAAAAACTGTTTTTT. This codes for CSVERTRNEKLFF. V is TRBV29-1 and J is TRBJ1-4; D not resolved. The length of the CDR3 is 13 residues. From germline, CDR1 is SQVTM and CDR2 ANQGSEA. Trimming took 6 bases from V and 4 from J, leaving 12 bases between them. The full variable domain, in which reference TRBV29-1 and TRBJ1-4 provide the parts outside the CDR3, is SAVISQKPSRDICQRGTSLTIQCQVDSQVTMMFWYRQQPGQSLTLIATANQGSEATYESGFVIDKFPISRPNLTFSTLTVSNMSPEDSSIYLCSVERTRNEKLFFGSGTQLSVL.

The chain is built from TRBV7-3 and TRBJ2-2; the D is unclear. The CDR3 has 15 amino acids. Germline V CDR1 and CDR2: SGHTA, FQGTGA. V gave up 5 bases and J gave up 5 bases, with 15 bases separating them. The DNA for the CDR3 is TGTGCCAGCAGCCCTCGGGCCTTTGGGACCGGGGAGCTGTTTTTT. Translated, it gives CASSPRAFGTGELFF.

This chain connects TRBV7-6 to TRBJ2-1; D is perhaps TRBD1 (6 bases). The CDR3 extends over 14 amino acids. V was pared by 8 bases and J by 9 bases, with 20 bases between. Germline V gene lookup returns CDR1 SGHVS and CDR2 FNYEAQ. CDR3 protein: CASSKGTGSGEQFF. Written as DNA, the CDR3 is TGTGCCAGCTCGAAAGGTACAGGGTCCGGTGAGCAGTTCTTC.

The rearrangement uses TRBV7-2 and TRBJ2-5, with 7 bases fitting TRBD2. CDR1 is SGHTA, CDR2 FQGNSA, per germline. J lost 2 bases, V lost 1 base, and 1 base had no gene match. The CDR3 runs to 14 residues. DNA for the CDR3: TGTGCCAGCAGCTTAGGACTAGCTCAAGAGACCCAGTACTTC. This gives the protein CASSLGLAQETQYF.

J is TRBJ2-5 and V is TRBV9; TRBD1 or TRBD2 may be the D gene (5 bases each). CDR3 length: 15 amino acids. The germline V gene has CDR1 SGDLS and CDR2 YYNGEE. The V end was cut by 4 bases, the J end by 3 bases, with 16 bases between. The DNA for the CDR3 is TGTGCCAGCAGCCCTGCCGGGACGGCTAAAGAGACCCAGTACTTC. As protein: CASSPAGTAKETQYF.

The CDR3 coding sequence is TGTGCCAGCAGTGAGGAGACCCAGTACTTC. It encodes CASSEETQYF. The rearrangement links TRBV25-1 to TRBJ2-5; D gene uncertain. The CDR3 covers 10 residues. Trimming stripped 3 bases from V and 5 bases from J, with 1 base between. Germline V gene data show CDR1 as MGHDK and CDR2 as SYGVNS.

This chain links TRBV28 with TRBJ1-1, with D unresolved. Germline V gene data show CDR1 as MDHEN and CDR2 as SYDVKM. The V end was cut by 8 bases, the J end by 3 bases, with 13 bases between. CDR3 length: 13 amino acids. As DNA, the CDR3 is TGTGCCAGCCACGGGAACCTTTACACTGAAGCTTTCTTT. Translating it yields CASHGNLYTEAFF.

The chain uses TRBV28 and TRBJ2-3; TRBD1 might be the D (5 bases). The CDR3 extends over 14 amino acids. Germline V gives CDR1 MDHEN, CDR2 SYDVKM. V gave up 5 bases and J gave up 2 bases, with 11 bases separating them. CDR3 sequence reads: CASSPQTVTDTQYF. The CDR3 nucleotides read TGTGCCAGCAGTCCCCAGACAGTCACAGATACGCAGTATTTT.

This chain connects TRBV2 to TRBJ2-6; D remains unclear. Trimming stripped 2 bases from V and 1 base from J, with 6 bases between. CDR3 length equals 15 residues. Germline CDR1 is SNHLY and CDR2 is FYNNEI. In DNA, the CDR3 is TGTGCCAGCAGTGAATCCGAATCTGGGGCCAACGTCCTGACTTTC. It specifies CASSESESGANVLTF.

About this clone: Sequence at one end of the junction differs from germline and may be a read error. The rearrangement uses TRBV2 and TRBJ2-7, with 11 nucleotides matching TRBD2. The CDR3 runs 14 residues. Germline lookup yields CDR1 SNHLY and CDR2 FYNNEI. The DNA of the CDR3 is TGTACCAGCAGTGAGGGACTAGCGGACTACGAGCAGTACTTC. It translates to CTSSEGLADYEQYF.

The chain combines TRBV7-2 with TRBJ2-2; perhaps TRBD2 as D (5 bases). Trimming cost V 2 bases and J 5 bases, with 12 bases left between them. In germline, CDR1 is SGHTA, CDR2 FQGNSA. The CDR3 is 15 amino acids. The CDR3 sequence: CASSLNLAGTGELFF. The DNA for the CDR3 is TGTGCCAGCAGCTTAAACCTAGCCGGAACCGGGGAGCTGTTTTTT.

This clone rates as medium-sized. The chain links TRBV6-5 to TRBJ1-1; D is undetermined. Trimming cost V 2 bases and J 6 bases, with 10 bases left between them. The germline CDR1 and CDR2 sequences are MNHEY and SVGAGI. The CDR3 consists of 13 residues. CDR3 in DNA: TGTGCCAGCAGTTACACCGGTGTTTCTGAAGCTTTCTTT. Residues: CASSYTGVSEAFF.

This CDR3 reads CASRLAGATYEQYF. The CDR3 DNA reads TGTGCCAGCAGACTAGCGGGCGCAACCTACGAGCAGTACTTC. The chain combines TRBV6-5 with TRBJ2-7; 9 bases line up with TRBD2. CDR1 is MNHEY, CDR2 SVGAGI, per germline. This CDR3 has 14 residues. Trimming took 6 bases from V and 2 from J; bases not matched to a gene: 5.

V usage is TRBV6-1 and J usage is TRBJ2-5; no clear D gene. Trimming took 5 bases from V and 0 from J, leaving 13 bases between them. The CDR3 covers 15 residues. CDR1 is MNHNS, CDR2 SASEGT, per germline. The CDR3 nucleotides read TGTGCCAGCAGTCCTTTCGGGCAGTACCAAGAGACCCAGTACTTC. This sequence encodes CASSPFGQYQETQYF.

The rearrangement uses TRBV5-1 and TRBJ2-5; TRBD2 agrees at 8 bases. V lost 3 bases, J lost 5 bases, and 9 bases stayed unmatched. The CDR3 sequence is 15 residues long. Germline CDR1 and CDR2: SGHRS and YFSETQ. The CDR3 DNA follows: TGCGCCAGCAGCTCCCCAGCGGGAGCTATGGAGACCCAGTACTTC. Translated, it gives CASSSPAGAMETQYF. Based on the CDR3 plus reference TRBV5-1 and TRBJ2-5, the full variable domain is KAGVTQTPRYLIKTRGQQVTLSCSPISGHRSVSWYQQTPGQGLQFLFEYFSETQRNKGNFPGRFSGRQFSNSRSEMNVSTLELGDSALYLCASSSPAGAMETQYFGPGTRLLVL.

The chain is built from TRBV19 and TRBJ1-5; D unclear. The V end lost 1 base, the J end lost 0 bases, and 7 bases lay between the germline ends. Germline loops: CDR1 LNHDA, CDR2 SQIVND (reference sequence). This CDR3 is 15 amino acids long. The CDR3 region is CASSIVPSSNQPQHF. DNA of the CDR3: TGTGCCAGTAGTATAGTCCCCAGTAGCAATCAGCCCCAGCATTTT.

J is TRBJ2-1 and V is TRBV5-1; 10 positions match TRBD2. This CDR3 has 17 amino acids. The junction had 10 bases not matched to a gene; V was cut back by 0 bases and J by 7 bases. The germline CDR1 and CDR2 sequences are SGHRS and YFSETQ. The CDR3 nucleotides read TGCGCCAGCAGCTTGGCCCGAGGAGCGGGAGGGGGTAATGAGCAGTTCTTC. Protein: CASSLARGAGGGNEQFF.

The chain uses TRBV5-4 and TRBJ1-2; D is unresolved. The CDR3 is 14 amino acids. Trimming shortened V by 4 bases and J by 3 bases, and 13 bases separated the two germline ends. Germline values: CDR1 SGHNT, CDR2 YYREEE (reference sequence). Written as DNA, the CDR3 is TGTGCCAGCAGCCCGGACCCAAGGGACTATGGCTACACCTTC. The encoded protein is CASSPDPRDYGYTF.

The rearrangement joins TRBV30 to TRBJ2-3; 8 nucleotides line up with TRBD1. Germline V CDR1 and CDR2: GTSNPN, SVGIG (reference sequence). The CDR3 has 14 amino acids. V was pared by 0 bases and J by 1 base, with 0 bases of the junction left unmatched. The DNA of the CDR3 is TGTGCCTGGAGTGTACAGGGGGGCACAGATACGCAGTATTTT. Protein: CAWSVQGGTDTQYF.

The rearrangement uses TRBV2 and TRBJ2-4; D is ambiguous. Germline assignment: CDR1 SNHLY and CDR2 FYNNEI. The V end lost 0 bases, the J end lost 7 bases, and 4 bases lay between the germline ends. This CDR3 spans 12 amino acids. Written as DNA, the CDR3 is TGTGCCAGCAGTGAAGCTCGGAACATTCAGTACTTC. It codes for CASSEARNIQYF.